Only one count was recorded for the clone carrying this T cell receptor (beta chain). This entry belongs to a study of blood T cell repertoires in COVID-19. About the research overall: The United States, Italy and Spain provided the acute and convalescent COVID-19 samples.

CDR1 and CDR2 (germline): LNHDA, SQIVND (reference sequence). Trimming shortened V by 7 bases and J by 4 bases, and 18 bases separated the two germline ends. CDR3 length: 15 residues. Clones were read by immunoSEQ multiplex PCR, and TCRdb kept only the in-frame ones, dropping some. The sample yields 100,000 to 120,000 clones, over 65% seen once. Material: peripheral blood. V gene TRBV19 combines with J gene TRBJ2-3; D may be TRBD2 (6 bases). The TCR comes from a woman older than 75 with acute or convalescent COVID-19. CDR3 region: CASTLTRRRADTQYF. CDR3 DNA: TGTGCCAGTACACTGACTCGCCGGAGGGCAGATACGCAGTATTTT.